This T cell receptor (beta chain) is from a study of T-cell reconstitution after alpha-beta-depleted transplantation in children. Study-level points and caveats: There were some patients whose high TCRbeta diversity at day 60 came from surviving recipient T cells and thymic progenitors. T-cell numbers and diversity one year post-transplant derived largely from freshly generated T cells. As was reported, about two months after transplant, alpha-beta T cells came from several hundred expanded graft clones.

The table lists this clonotype with many counts. Its antigen is undetermined. The trim removed 5 bases at V and 4 bases at J, leaving 11 bases unmatched. The germline V gene has CDR1 MNHEY and CDR2 SMNVEV (reference sequence). CDR3 length: 16 residues. The TCRbeta library was prepared with unique molecular identifiers. TCRdb itself ran the PCR reads through MiXCR, one entry per CDR3 protein. Among about 16,000 distinct CDR3 sequences listed, 5.1% were seen once. This specimen was PBMCs, taken before TCRalphabeta/CD19-depleted stem cell transplant. This chain uses TRBV27 with TRBJ2-7, with 10 positions matching TRBD2. This sequence originates from a boy between 10 and 17 years old with acute lymphoblastic leukemia, due to receive a stem cell transplant. CDR3 loop: CASSPSSSGSSYEQYF. CDR3 nucleotides: TGTGCCAGCAGTCCCTCGTCTAGCGGGAGTTCTTACGAGCAGTACTTC.